This T cell receptor beta chain was observed in a study of metastatic and nonmetastatic thyroid tumors. Across the whole study: Repertoire comparison spanned blood and tumor or nodule tissue of malignant and benign thyroid patients. Study observations and caveats: Versus benign nodules, malignant thyroid tumors reportedly had significantly higher TCR beta diversity, in blood and tumor.

This clone was observed at least ten times. No antigen is known for it. Original data processing: The study built a papillary thyroid cancer distant-metastasis classifier from CDR3 differences across clinicopathological groups. Using MiXCR, TCRdb re-called clones from the PCR reads. TCRdb's processing, not the authors', yielded these V and J calls. The sample yields over 30,000 clones, around 28% seen once. All patients were treatment-naive before thyroid surgery. There are 16 residues in the CDR3. Trimming removed 6 bases from V and 0 bases from J, with 14 bases in between. The chain carries TRBV12-3 or TRBV12-4 and TRBJ1-4, with TRBD1 as a possible D gene (5 bases). The sequencing input was blood. This sequence originates from a female donor with papillary thyroid cancer or a benign thyroid nodule (not recorded which). Some clones in this sample may be carry-over from other donors' samples. The CDR3 loop reads CASRPDSRATNEKLFF. CDR3 coding DNA: TGTGCCAGCAGACCCGACAGCCGTGCAACTAATGAAAAACTGTTTTTT.